Listed below are T cell receptor beta chains from one sample, sequenced in a study of OX40 agonist ivuxolimab in advanced cancers. TCRdb's copy holds only in-frame clones and misses some; the assay was immunoSEQ multiplex PCR. The sample consists of around 11,000 clones, roughly 80% of them appearing once. Sequenced here: CD4+ or CD8+ T cells sorted from blood, sampled in a trial of the OX40 agonist ivuxolimab. These receptors were collected from an adult with an advanced solid tumor such as melanoma, head and neck, liver or kidney cancer. The CDR3 runs from the conserved cysteine through the conserved F or W. Clone size is given for some rows only: seen once, a few or many times, or a class if the clone is expanded.

v_call	j_call	clone_size	cdr3_aa
TRBV29-1	TRBJ1-1	NA	CSVFGVPEAFF
TRBV7-2	TRBJ2-7	NA	CASSSGFQEQYF
TRBV9	TRBJ2-7	NA	CASSEGGGRAYEQYF
TRBV29-1	TRBJ2-1	NA	CSVWASGRNEQFF
TRBV18	TRBJ2-7	NA	CASSPPRGSTHEQYF
TRBV15	TRBJ1-4	NA	CATSSANEKLFF
TRBV18	TRBJ2-3	NA	CASSPQRTGGADTQYF
TRBV9	TRBJ2-1	few	CASSPTLEDRDEQFF
TRBV7-9	TRBJ2-7	medium-sized	CASRGGTYEQYF
TRBV4-1	TRBJ2-5	NA	CASSQILGQETQYF
TRBV19	TRBJ1-1	NA	CASSIGRAGNTEAFF
TRBV6-4	TRBJ1-1	NA	CASSDSDSTEAFF
TRBV19	TRBJ2-3	NA	CASSIEREAADTQYF
TRBV9	TRBJ1-1	few	CASSHDPDRERTEAFF
TRBV6-7	TRBJ1-2	NA	CASSGSGDPYGYTF
TRBV6-5	TRBJ1-2	NA	CASSLTTGSNNYGYTF
TRBV10-3	TRBJ2-1	NA	CAIRTSGSSYNEQFF
TRBV19	TRBJ2-7	NA	CASRRSLSYEQYF
TRBV9	TRBJ2-5	few	CASSGGETQYF
TRBV7-6	TRBJ1-3	NA	CASSLGVGVGNTIYF
TRBV5-1	TRBJ2-7	NA	CASSSGRYGDEQYF
TRBV27	TRBJ1-5	few	CASSLGLSNQPQHF
TRBV9	TRBJ1-1	NA	CASSVEGTGDTEAFF
TRBV7-9	TRBJ1-1	NA	CASSRGGPDLGTEAFF
TRBV9	TRBJ2-5	NA	CASSVEGSGGAETQYF
TRBV4-1	TRBJ2-7	NA	CASSRTSGRSNYEQYF
TRBV9	TRBJ2-1	NA	CASSPGLAGLSSYNEQFF
TRBV30	TRBJ2-7	NA	CAWSDQRWEQYF
TRBV4-2	TRBJ2-3	NA	CASSPLAGGATDTQYF
TRBV4-1	TRBJ2-3	medium-sized	CASSQAGSDTQYF
TRBV27	TRBJ1-2	medium-sized	CASSLSPSLGYTF
TRBV4-2	TRBJ2-7	NA	CASSQESAGGPYEQYF
TRBV9	TRBJ2-6	NA	CASSVVGGSLGANVLTF
TRBV4-1	TRBJ1-1	NA	CASSQLLLGQGAWGTEAFF
TRBV27	TRBJ2-2	NA	CASRLTGDPGELFF
TRBV7-9	TRBJ2-5	NA	CASSSFYSGDHQETQYF
TRBV7-9	TRBJ1-2	NA	CASSSGQGSRNYGYTF
TRBV2	TRBJ2-1	NA	CASRTLSEQFF
TRBV5-8	TRBJ2-3	once	CASSSGLAVSTDTQYF
TRBV4-2	TRBJ2-2	once	CASSQVIRDRELFF
TRBV7-6	TRBJ1-3	few	CASSSLTQDSGNTIYF
TRBV6-1	TRBJ1-1	NA	CASSDRQGGPTEAFF
TRBV10-3	TRBJ2-5	NA	CAISVGETQYF
TRBV30	TRBJ2-4	NA	CAWAPGLAGLTKNIQYF
TRBV5-1	TRBJ1-3	NA	CASSLTLGQTDGNTIYF
TRBV13	TRBJ2-3	NA	CASSSRVLGGDTQYF
TRBV4-1	TRBJ2-5	NA	CASSQDSPGAGETQYF
TRBV5-4	TRBJ2-1	NA	CASSLAGLRQFF
TRBV27	TRBJ1-6	NA	CASSLVNSPLHF
TRBV19	TRBJ2-7	NA	CASSMSFPSAYEQYF
TRBV5-1	TRBJ2-1	NA	CASSLVLRIGNEQFF
TRBV7-2	TRBJ2-7	few	CASSLGGGLYEQYF
TRBV4-1	TRBJ2-1	NA	CASSHPSGGRNEQFF
TRBV5-1	TRBJ1-2	few	CASRMAGHKGYTF
TRBV9	TRBJ2-1	NA	CASSVGGDEQFF
TRBV2	TRBJ1-3	once	CASSDGTGSGNTIYF
TRBV10-3	TRBJ1-1	NA	CAISEQARGTEAFF
TRBV28	TRBJ1-5	NA	CASSLWSGNQPQHF
TRBV29-1	TRBJ1-2	NA	CSVESRAGYTF
TRBV7-2	TRBJ2-1	once	CASSYGSQDQLF